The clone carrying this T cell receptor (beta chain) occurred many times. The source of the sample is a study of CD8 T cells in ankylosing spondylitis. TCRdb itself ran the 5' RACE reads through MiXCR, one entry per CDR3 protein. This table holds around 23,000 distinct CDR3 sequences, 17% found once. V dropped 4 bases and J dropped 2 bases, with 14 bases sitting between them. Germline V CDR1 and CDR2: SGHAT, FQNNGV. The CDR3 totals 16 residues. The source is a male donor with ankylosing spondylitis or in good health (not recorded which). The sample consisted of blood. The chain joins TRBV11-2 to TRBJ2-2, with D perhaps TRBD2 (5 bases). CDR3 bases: TGTGCCAGCAGCTATACGACGGGGTCAAACACCGGGGAGCTGTTTTTT. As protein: CASSYTTGSNTGELFF.